One sample yielded the 20 T cell receptor beta chains listed below, sequenced in a study of T cell responses to AZD1222 COVID-19 vaccine. TCRdb's table, derived via immunoSEQ multiplex PCR, lists solely in-frame clones and lacks some. The sample yields some 150,000 clones, around 89% seen once. This specimen consisted of peripheral blood, obtained on day 0 of AZD1222 vaccination. The receptors come from an adult in good health.

The chain couples TRBV19 to TRBJ1-3; D may be TRBD1 (6 bases). The CDR3 loop spans 15 amino acids. Germline CDR1 reads LNHDA; CDR2 reads SQIVND (reference sequence). Trimming took off 0 bases at V and 4 bases at J, with 10 bases between the two ends. The DNA for the CDR3 is TGTGCCAGTAGTATAGATGGGACACCCGGAAACACCATATATTTT. Translated: CASSIDGTPGNTIYF.

The V gene is TRBV19, the J gene TRBJ2-5, with TRBD2 matching 8 bases. The germline CDR1 and CDR2 sequences are LNHDA and SQIVND (reference sequence). V gave up 5 bases and J gave up 2 bases; unmatched junction bases: 10. This CDR3 contains 16 residues. The CDR3 region has the DNA TGTGCCAGTAGTGCCTCTATAACTAGCGGACAAGAGACCCAGTACTTC. It translates to CASSASITSGQETQYF. The whole variable domain, filled in from reference TRBV19 and TRBJ2-5, reads DGGITQSPKYLFRKEGQNVTLSCEQNLNHDAMYWYRQDPGQGLRLIYYSQIVNDFQKGDIAEGYSVSREKKESFPLTVTSAQKNPTAFYLCASSASITSGQETQYFGPGTRLLVL.

The chain joins TRBV7-2 to TRBJ2-3; 9 bases fit TRBD2. Trimming at V came to 5 bases and at J to 4 bases, leaving 7 bases not matched to a gene. This CDR3 comprises 15 residues. Germline CDR1 is SGHTA and CDR2 is FQGNSA. In DNA form, the CDR3 reads TGTGCCAGCAGCCTCCGACTAGCGGACGCAGATACGCAGTATTTT. Translated, it gives CASSLRLADADTQYF.

V gene TRBV7-2 combines with J gene TRBJ2-7; D is uncertain. The CDR3 contains 12 residues. Trimming removed 6 bases from V and 9 bases from J, with 15 bases in between. Germline V gene data show CDR1 as SGHTA and CDR2 as FQGNSA. The CDR3 sequence is CASSGSVAGQYF. The CDR3 DNA reads TGTGCCAGCAGTGGCTCCGTCGCCGGGCAGTACTTC. Combining the CDR3 with reference TRBV7-2 and TRBJ2-7 gives the whole variable domain GAGVSQSPSNKVTEKGKDVELRCDPISGHTALYWYRQSLGQGLEFLIYFQGNSAPDKSGLPSDRFSAERTGGSVSTLTIQRTQQEDSAVYLCASSGSVAGQYFGPGTRLTVT.

The gene calls are TRBV19 and TRBJ2-3; TRBD2 agrees at 10 bases. Trimming at V came to 6 bases and at J to 2 bases, leaving 8 bases not matched to a gene. CDR1 is LNHDA, CDR2 SQIVND, per germline (reference sequence). The CDR3 has 16 amino acids. The CDR3 protein is CASRLRLAGFTDTQYF. In nucleotides, the CDR3 is TGTGCCAGTAGGCTTCGACTAGCGGGTTTCACAGATACGCAGTATTTT.

This chain links TRBV6-6 with TRBJ2-1, with D possibly TRBD2 on 5 matching bases. This CDR3 has 12 residues. Trimming removed 8 bases at V and 8 bases at J, with 13 bases between. CDR1 and CDR2 from the germline V gene are MNHNY and SVGAGI (reference sequence). The CDR3 nucleotides are TGTGCCAGCGGTCTAGCTGGGGATGAGCAGTTCTTC. This codes for CASGLAGDEQFF.

This clone was seen once. The chain combines TRBV12-3 or TRBV12-4 with TRBJ2-7; D is possibly TRBD2 (6 bases). The CDR3 loop spans 12 amino acids. V was pared by 9 bases and J by 4 bases, with 13 bases between. This CDR3 is CASGGFKYEQYF. As DNA, the CDR3 is TGTGCCAGTGGGGGGTTTAAATACGAGCAGTACTTC.

The V and J genes are TRBV10-3 and TRBJ2-1; D ambiguous. V was trimmed by 1 base and J by 5 bases, leaving 6 bases between them. Germline assignment: CDR1 ENHRY and CDR2 SYGVKD. The CDR3 is 13 amino acids. The CDR3 bases are TGTGCCATCAGTGAGTTGAGCGACAATGAGCAGTTCTTC. Translation: CAISELSDNEQFF.

CDR3 protein: CASSGLTSSEQYF. The DNA of the CDR3 is TGTGCCAGCAGCGGATTAACTAGCAGCGAGCAGTACTTC. The chain uses TRBV7-8 and TRBJ2-7; D might be TRBD2 (6 bases). Germline-derived CDR1 and CDR2 are SGHVS and FQNEAQ. There are 13 residues in the CDR3. V was pared by 5 bases and J by 6 bases, with 14 bases between. The full variable domain, its missing parts supplied by reference TRBV7-8 and TRBJ2-7, is GAGVSQSPRYKVAKRGQDVALRCDPISGHVSLFWYQQALGQGPEFLTYFQNEAQLDKSGLPSDRFFAERPEGSVSTLKIQRTQQEDSAVYLCASSGLTSSEQYFGPGTRLTVT.

The rearrangement links TRBV7-2 to TRBJ1-4; weak D call: TRBD1 (5 bases). CDR3 length: 14 amino acids. Germline V CDR1 and CDR2: SGHTA, FQGNSA. The V end was cut by 9 bases, the J end by 7 bases, with 18 bases between. CDR3 protein: CASLGTGGGEKLFF. As DNA, the CDR3 is TGTGCCAGTCTGGGGACGGGAGGAGGTGAAAAACTGTTTTTT.

The V gene is TRBV11-2, the J gene TRBJ2-1, with D possibly TRBD2 on 5 matching bases. This CDR3 has 17 residues. From germline, CDR1 is SGHAT and CDR2 FQNNGV. V lost 5 bases to trimming and J lost 4 bases, with 21 bases between them. The CDR3 nucleotides are TGTGCCAGCAGCCTAACACCGGGATTGAGGGCTTACAATGAGCAGTTCTTC. Its translation: CASSLTPGLRAYNEQFF.

In the case of this clone: This sample includes further DNA sequences coding for the same CDR3. This chain connects TRBV25-1 to TRBJ1-2; D perhaps matches TRBD1 (6 bases). The CDR3 is 12 amino acids. V was shortened by 8 bases and J by 8 bases, with 15 bases between the two germline ends. The germline CDR1 and CDR2 sequences are MGHDK and SYGVNS. The CDR3 coding sequence is TGTGCCAGCCATTCCGGGGGGCGAGGCTACACCTTC. Translated: CASHSGGRGYTF.

This clone has just a few counts. This chain uses TRBV6-5 with TRBJ2-7; 9 nucleotides match TRBD1. In germline, CDR1 is MNHEY, CDR2 SVGAGI. The junction had 8 bases not matched to a gene; V was cut back by 5 bases and J by 3 bases. This CDR3 region has 15 residues. This CDR3 reads CASSPTGGAFYEQYF. CDR3 DNA: TGTGCCAGCAGTCCTACAGGGGGCGCCTTCTACGAGCAGTACTTC.

The V gene is TRBV5-6, the J gene TRBJ2-3; D remains unclear. V lost 1 base and J 1 base, leaving 10 bases between the germline ends. Germline V gene sequence: CDR1 SGHDT, CDR2 YYEEEE. CDR3 size: 15 residues. CDR3 DNA sequence: TGTGCCAGCAGCTTGACTCGTAGGCGCACAGATACGCAGTATTTT. Translation: CASSLTRRRTDTQYF.

The V gene is TRBV19, the J gene TRBJ1-1, with a weak D call TRBD1 (5 bases). Germline-derived CDR1 and CDR2 are LNHDA and SQIVND (reference sequence). The ends were cut back, 4 bases at V and 2 bases at J, with 17 bases in the middle. The CDR3 is made up of 16 amino acids. The CDR3: CASSSFSGAPNTEAFF. The CDR3 nucleotides read TGTGCCAGTAGTAGTTTCTCCGGGGCCCCAAACACTGAAGCTTTCTTT.

The V and J genes are TRBV6-5 and TRBJ1-1; D perhaps matches TRBD1 (6 bases). Germline-derived CDR1 and CDR2 are MNHEY and SVGAGI. V was pared by 5 bases and J by 7 bases, with 14 bases between. CDR3 length: 13 amino acids. The CDR3 is CASSHGQHSEAFF. CDR3 bases: TGTGCCAGCAGTCACGGACAGCACAGTGAAGCTTTCTTT.

V and J are TRBV27 and TRBJ2-5, with 9 bases identical to TRBD2. CDR1 MNHEY and CDR2 SMNVEV come from the germline V gene (reference sequence). This CDR3 region has 13 residues. V was pared by 2 bases and J by 5 bases, with 0 bases of the junction left unmatched. CDR3 sequence: CASSLAGGETQYF. In DNA, the CDR3 is TGTGCCAGCAGTTTAGCGGGAGGGGAGACCCAGTACTTC.

The chain joins TRBV19 to TRBJ2-2; D is possibly TRBD2 (5 bases). Germline CDR1 and CDR2: LNHDA and SQIVND (reference sequence). V gave up 4 bases and J gave up 5 bases, with 11 bases separating them. The CDR3 extends over 14 amino acids. In DNA form, the CDR3 reads TGTGCCAGTAGTACCCTGGGCGGGACCGGGGAGCTGTTTTTT. This gives the protein CASSTLGGTGELFF. Drawing the rest from reference TRBV19 and TRBJ2-2, the complete variable domain is DGGITQSPKYLFRKEGQNVTLSCEQNLNHDAMYWYRQDPGQGLRLIYYSQIVNDFQKGDIAEGYSVSREKKESFPLTVTSAQKNPTAFYLCASSTLGGTGELFFGEGSRLTVL.

This clone was counted a few times. The gene calls are TRBV4-3 and TRBJ2-3; TRBD2 aligns across 9 bases. Germline-derived CDR1 and CDR2 are LGHNA and YSLEER. The CDR3 is 14 amino acids. V was pared by 5 bases and J by 4 bases, with 4 bases of the junction left unmatched. The DNA of the CDR3 is TGCGCCAGCAGCGTCACTAGCGGGTCAGATACGCAGTATTTT. Protein: CASSVTSGSDTQYF.

This rearrangement joins TRBV6-5 to TRBJ1-2; D not resolved. The length of the CDR3 is 14 residues. Germline loops: CDR1 MNHEY, CDR2 SVGAGI. Trimming pared 4 bases from V and 4 bases from J, leaving 13 bases between. The CDR3 DNA reads TGTGCCAGCAGTTTAATAAACAGTGGCTATGGCTACACCTTC. Residues: CASSLINSGYGYTF.